This TCR beta chain was identified during a study of T cell responses to AZD1222 COVID-19 vaccine. The CDR3 contains 14 residues. Germline V gene lookup returns CDR1 SEHNR and CDR2 FQNEAQ (reference sequence). V lost 5 bases, J lost 2 bases, and 12 bases lay in between. Generated by immunoSEQ multiplex PCR, the TCRdb table keeps only in-frame clones and is missing some. The profile shows 90,000 to 150,000 clones, around 87% of them singletons. Study-wide results and caveats: Samples come after the peak T cell response, not at day 14.

A note on this clone: Its antigen is unknown.

This clonotype was sampled from an adult in good health. The sequenced sample was peripheral blood, obtained on day 0 of AZD1222 vaccination. The chain is built from TRBV7-9 and TRBJ1-2, with a tentative D call TRBD1 (6 bases). The CDR3 loop is CASSHQTGNYGYTF. The CDR3 nucleotides read TGTGCCAGCAGCCACCAAACAGGGAACTATGGCTACACCTTC.